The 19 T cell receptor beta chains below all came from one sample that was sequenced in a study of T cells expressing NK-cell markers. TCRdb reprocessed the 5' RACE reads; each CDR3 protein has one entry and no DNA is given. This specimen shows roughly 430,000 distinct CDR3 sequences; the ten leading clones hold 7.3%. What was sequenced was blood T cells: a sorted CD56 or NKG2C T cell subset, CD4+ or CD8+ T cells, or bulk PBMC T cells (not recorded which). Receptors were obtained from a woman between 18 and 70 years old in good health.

This CDR3 reads CASSGGSGLNEQFF. This chain connects TRBV5-1 to TRBJ2-1; TCRdb's D call of TRBD1 is untestable without DNA. The CDR3 spans 14 residues. Germline values: CDR1 SGHRS, CDR2 YFSETQ.

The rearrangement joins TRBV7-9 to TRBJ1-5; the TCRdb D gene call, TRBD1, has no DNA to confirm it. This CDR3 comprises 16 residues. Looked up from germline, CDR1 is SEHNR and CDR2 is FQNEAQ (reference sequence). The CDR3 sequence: CASSLDRAPSNQPQHF.

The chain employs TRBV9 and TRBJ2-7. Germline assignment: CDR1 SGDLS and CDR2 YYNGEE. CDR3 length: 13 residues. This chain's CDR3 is CASSGLVVGEQYF.

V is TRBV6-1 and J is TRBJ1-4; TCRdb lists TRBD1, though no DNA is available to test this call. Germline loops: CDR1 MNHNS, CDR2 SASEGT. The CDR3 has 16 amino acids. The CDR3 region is CAGSGGSPGTNEKLFF.

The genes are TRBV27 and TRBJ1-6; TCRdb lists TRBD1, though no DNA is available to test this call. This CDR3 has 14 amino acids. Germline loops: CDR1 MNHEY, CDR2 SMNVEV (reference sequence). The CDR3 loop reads CASSGHRGNSPLHF.

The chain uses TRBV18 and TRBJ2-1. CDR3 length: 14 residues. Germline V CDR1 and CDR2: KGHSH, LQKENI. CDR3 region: CASSPPGLVNEQFF.

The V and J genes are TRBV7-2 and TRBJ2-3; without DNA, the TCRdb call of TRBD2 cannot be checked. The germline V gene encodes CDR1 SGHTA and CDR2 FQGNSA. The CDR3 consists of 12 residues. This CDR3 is CASSPPAGTQYF.

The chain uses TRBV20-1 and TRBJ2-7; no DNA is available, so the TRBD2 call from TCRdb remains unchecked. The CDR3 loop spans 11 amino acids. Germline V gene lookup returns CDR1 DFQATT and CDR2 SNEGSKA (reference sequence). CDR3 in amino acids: CSATLLGEQYF.

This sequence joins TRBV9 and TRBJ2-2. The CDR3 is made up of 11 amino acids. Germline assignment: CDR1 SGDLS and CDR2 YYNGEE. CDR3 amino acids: CASSQNGELFF.

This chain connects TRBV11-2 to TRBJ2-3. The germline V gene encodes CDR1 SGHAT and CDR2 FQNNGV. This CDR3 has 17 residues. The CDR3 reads CASSLDLAFFGTDTQYF. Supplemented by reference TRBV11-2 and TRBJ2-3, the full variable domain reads EAGVAQSPRYKIIEKRQSVAFWCNPISGHATLYWYQQILGQGPKLLIQFQNNGVVDDSQLPKDRFSAERLKGVDSTLKIQPAKLEDSAVYLCASSLDLAFFGTDTQYFGPGTRLTVL.

The CDR3 sequence is CAWSKQAGGPHEQYF. This chain connects TRBV30 to TRBJ2-7; TCRdb outputs TRBD2, but without DNA this stays unchecked. This CDR3 is 15 amino acids long. Germline V gene data show CDR1 as GTSNPN and CDR2 as SVGIG (reference sequence).

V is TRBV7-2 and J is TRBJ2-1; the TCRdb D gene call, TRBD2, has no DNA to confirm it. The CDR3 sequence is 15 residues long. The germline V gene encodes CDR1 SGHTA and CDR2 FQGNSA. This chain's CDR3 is CASSLGRGGYGEQFF.

The CDR3 spells CSAGVNEPYNEQFF. The chain recombines TRBV29-1 with TRBJ2-1; TCRdb outputs TRBD1, but without DNA this stays unchecked. The CDR3 loop spans 14 amino acids. CDR1 and CDR2 (germline): SQVTM, ANQGSEA.

CDR3 protein: CRPFGGLPKNIQYF. V is TRBV20-1 and J is TRBJ2-4. This CDR3 spans 14 amino acids. Germline assignment: CDR1 DFQATT and CDR2 SNEGSKA (reference sequence).

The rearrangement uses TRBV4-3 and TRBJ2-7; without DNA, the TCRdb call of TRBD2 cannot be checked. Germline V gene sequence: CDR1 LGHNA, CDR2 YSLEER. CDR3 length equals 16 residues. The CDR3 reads CASSPTLAGPSYEQYF.

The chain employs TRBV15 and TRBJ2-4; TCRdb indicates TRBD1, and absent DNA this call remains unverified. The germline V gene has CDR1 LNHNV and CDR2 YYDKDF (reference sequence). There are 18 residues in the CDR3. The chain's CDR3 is CATSRAPGDRLAKNIQYF.

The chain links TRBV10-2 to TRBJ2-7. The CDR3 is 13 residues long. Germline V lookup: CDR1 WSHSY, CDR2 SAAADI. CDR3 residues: CASSSRLVYEQYF.

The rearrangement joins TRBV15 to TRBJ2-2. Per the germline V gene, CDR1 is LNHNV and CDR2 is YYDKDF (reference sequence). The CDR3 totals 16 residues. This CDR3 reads CATSRDVTPNTGELFF.

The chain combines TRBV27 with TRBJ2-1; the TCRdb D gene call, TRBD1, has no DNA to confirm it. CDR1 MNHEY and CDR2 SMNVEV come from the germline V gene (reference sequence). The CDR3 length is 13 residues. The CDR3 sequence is CASRQDRGNEQFF.